Listed here are 22 T cell receptor beta chains from one sample, sequenced in a study of blood T cell repertoires in COVID-19. The data were produced by immunoSEQ multiplex PCR, yet TCRdb's version contains in-frame clones alone and is incomplete. The table shows some 490,000 clones, with around nine tenths occurring only once. The sample consisted of PBMCs or T cells enriched from blood (not recorded which). The origin of the receptors is a woman between 55 and 75 years old who had recovered from COVID-19.

The V call is TRBV27, the J call TRBJ1-5; 8 nucleotides match TRBD1. The CDR3 has 14 amino acids. J lost 1 base, V lost 6 bases, and 2 bases had no gene match. Germline V gene sequence: CDR1 MNHEY, CDR2 SMNVEV (reference sequence). The CDR3 DNA reads as TGTGCCAGCAGACAGGGGGGGAGCAATCAGCCCCAGCATTTT. This gives the protein CASRQGGSNQPQHF.

The genes are TRBV5-1 and TRBJ1-1, with 9 bases lining up with TRBD1. V dropped 3 bases and J dropped 10; count of bases not matched to a gene: 7. The CDR3 spans 13 residues. The germline CDR1 and CDR2 sequences are SGHRS and YFSETQ. The CDR3 nucleotides read TGCGCCAGCAGCTGGAGGGACAGGGATGGAGCTTTCTTT. It translates to CASSWRDRDGAFF.

The V gene is TRBV4-1, the J gene TRBJ2-3; TRBD2 matches at 9 bases. This CDR3 is 17 amino acids long. The V and J ends lost 1 base and 2 bases, in that order; junction bases with no gene match: 7. Germline V gene sequence: CDR1 MGHRA, CDR2 YSYEKL. CDR3: CASSQAPAGGLTDTQYF. CDR3 DNA: TGCGCCAGCAGCCAAGCCCCTGCGGGGGGGCTCACAGATACGCAGTATTTT.

The genes are TRBV6-6 and TRBJ1-6; D remains unclear. The V end lost 6 bases, the J end lost 2 bases, and 11 bases lay between the germline ends. Germline V gene data show CDR1 as MNHNY and CDR2 as SVGAGI (reference sequence). The CDR3 contains 15 residues. The CDR3 DNA is TGTGCCAGCAGGGTTTTTGCAGCCTATAATTCACCCCTCCACTTT. Translating it yields CASRVFAAYNSPLHF.

The V call is TRBV5-4, the J call TRBJ1-2, with a tentative D call TRBD1 (5 bases). V gave up 7 bases and J gave up 1 base, with 17 bases separating them. This CDR3 region has 15 residues. CDR1 is SGHNT and CDR2 is YYREEE in the germline V gene (reference sequence). The DNA of the CDR3 is TGTGCCAGCTCCATTGGGGCTGAGAATAACTATGGCTACACCTTC. Protein: CASSIGAENNYGYTF.

Concerning this clone: Distinct nucleotide sequences in the sample also encode this CDR3. V gene TRBV9 combines with J gene TRBJ1-3, with D uncertain. V shed 0 bases and J shed 4 bases, with 8 bases lying between them. The V gene's germline CDR1 is SGDLS and CDR2 YYNGEE. The CDR3 has 14 amino acids. The CDR3 reads CASSVGGLGNTIYF. In DNA, the CDR3 is TGTGCCAGCAGCGTAGGAGGGCTCGGAAACACCATATATTTT. The complete variable domain, with remaining parts taken from reference TRBV9 and TRBJ1-3, reads DSGVTQTPKHLITATGQRVTLRCSPRSGDLSVYWYQQSLDQGLQFLIQYYNGEERAKGNILERFSAQQFPDLHSELNLSSLELGDSALYFCASSVGGLGNTIYFGEGSWLTVV.

The chain combines TRBV7-6 with TRBJ2-3, with 14 nucleotides matching TRBD2. Germline V lookup: CDR1 SGHVS, CDR2 FNYEAQ. V shed 5 bases and J 7 bases; nucleotides not matched to a gene: 11. This CDR3 is 17 amino acids long. The CDR3 region has the DNA TGTGCCAGCAGCCCGGGACTAGCGGGGGCCGCTGGGAATACGCAGTATTTT. This translates into CASSPGLAGAAGNTQYF.

This chain links TRBV5-1 with TRBJ2-1; D possibly corresponds to TRBD2 (6 bases). Germline V CDR1 and CDR2: SGHRS, YFSETQ. The germline V and J ends were trimmed by 4 bases and 10 bases, with 12 bases remaining between them. This CDR3 has 12 amino acids. The CDR3 region has the DNA TGCGCCAGCAGCGTTTACGGGGGAGAGCAGTTCTTC. Translation gives CASSVYGGEQFF.

Notes on this clone: The sample carries other DNA sequences with the same CDR3. V gene TRBV3-1 (or the pseudogene TRBV3-2) combines with J gene TRBJ2-5; 8 positions match TRBD1. J lost 2 bases, V lost 1 base, and 3 bases had no gene match. The germline V gene has CDR1 LGHDT and CDR2 YNNKEL (reference sequence). The CDR3 loop spans 15 amino acids. This chain's CDR3 is CASSQGQGPQETQYF. The CDR3 coding sequence is TGTGCCAGCAGCCAAGGACAGGGGCCACAAGAGACCCAGTACTTC.

The rearrangement uses TRBV7-2 and TRBJ2-3; TRBD2 matches 14 bases. Losses at the gene ends were 3 bases for V and 2 bases for J; bases not matched to a gene: 7. Germline V gene sequence: CDR1 SGHTA, CDR2 FQGNSA. This CDR3 has 18 residues. The CDR3 is CASSFGTSGGLLTDTQYF. The CDR3 DNA follows: TGTGCCAGCAGCTTTGGGACTAGCGGGGGCCTCCTCACAGATACGCAGTATTTT.

This clone was counted ten times or more. The chain combines TRBV2 with TRBJ1-6; D is possibly TRBD1 (6 bases). The V gene lost 5 bases and the J gene lost 0 bases, with 17 bases spanning the gap. Looked up from germline, CDR1 is SNHLY and CDR2 is FYNNEI. The CDR3 is 18 residues long. CDR3 amino acids: CASSSRDTIFSYNSPLHF. CDR3 nucleotide sequence: TGTGCCAGCAGTAGTAGGGACACGATTTTCTCCTATAATTCACCCCTCCACTTT.

This chain joins TRBV24-1 and TRBJ1-4; D might be TRBD1 (5 bases). Germline assignment: CDR1 KGHDR and CDR2 SFDVKD. The CDR3 covers 15 residues. With 3 bases removed from V and 0 bases from J, the gap between germline ends came to 7 bases. The chain's CDR3 is CATSDPGSTNEKLFF. The CDR3 DNA reads TGTGCCACCAGTGATCCAGGGTCAACTAATGAAAAACTGTTTTTT.

This chain's CDR3 is CASSLGPGGLIGNQPQHF. The DNA for the CDR3 is TGTGCCAGCAGCCTAGGCCCGGGAGGTCTAATAGGCAATCAGCCCCAGCATTTT. The J gene is TRBJ1-5, the V gene TRBV7-8; D remains unclear. The CDR3 is 18 amino acids. CDR1 and CDR2 (germline): SGHVS, FQNEAQ. The V gene lost 5 bases and the J gene lost 2 bases, with 22 bases spanning the gap.

The chain is built from TRBV28 and TRBJ2-7; 7 bases line up with TRBD1. The CDR3 consists of 15 residues. Germline V gene lookup returns CDR1 MDHEN and CDR2 SYDVKM. Losses at the gene ends were 6 bases for V and 1 base for J; bases not matched to a gene: 9. CDR3 in amino acids: CASRWTGLGSYEQYF. DNA for the CDR3: TGTGCCAGCAGATGGACAGGCCTTGGTTCCTACGAGCAGTACTTC.

A single count supports this clone. The rearrangement uses TRBV6-1 and TRBJ1-6, with 12 nucleotides matching TRBD1. The CDR3 has 19 amino acids. CDR1 and CDR2 from the germline V gene are MNHNS and SASEGT. Unmatched junction bases numbered 8, after V lost 3 bases and J lost 2 bases. The CDR3 DNA reads TGTGCCAGCAGTGAGAGGGGACAGGGGGCTATGACCTATAATTCACCCCTCCACTTT. This gives the protein CASSERGQGAMTYNSPLHF.

This clone was counted a few times. The chain recombines TRBV10-2 with TRBJ1-5, with 9 bases fitting TRBD1. Germline V CDR1 and CDR2: WSHSY, SAAADI. The V and J ends lost 2 bases and 3 bases, in that order; junction bases with no gene match: 5. The CDR3 covers 16 residues. CDR3 in amino acids: CASSEVTGGPNQPQHF. The CDR3 DNA reads as TGCGCCAGCAGTGAGGTGACAGGGGGACCCAATCAGCCCCAGCATTTT.

The chain carries TRBV1 and TRBJ2-3; the table names TRBD2, a call not compared with the DNA. TRBV1 is a pseudogene. This CDR3 spans 20 amino acids. The CDR3 coding sequence is TGCACCAGCAGCCAAGATTGGGGGACTAGCGGGGTTTTCAACACAGATACGCAGTATTTT. It codes for CTSSQDWGTSGVFNTDTQYF.

This clone was seen a few times. The chain is built from TRBV28 and TRBJ2-3; TRBD2 matches 8 bases. The germline gives CDR1 MDHEN, CDR2 SYDVKM. J was trimmed by 6 bases and V by 7 bases; bases with no gene match: 6. This CDR3 is 13 amino acids long. The CDR3 spells CASTAGGGDTQYF. CDR3 sequence (DNA): TGTGCCAGCACTGCGGGGGGCGGGGATACGCAGTATTTT.

The CDR3 sequence: CASSRTTGARNQPQHF. Here the CDR3 DNA reads TGCGCCAGCAGCCGAACGACAGGGGCGCGCAATCAGCCCCAGCATTTT. The chain carries TRBV4-1 and TRBJ1-5; the match to TRBD1 covers 8 bases. The length of the CDR3 is 16 residues. CDR1 and CDR2 (germline): MGHRA, YSYEKL. V lost 4 bases to trimming and J lost 2 bases; unmatched junction nucleotides: 7.

The J gene is TRBJ2-1, the V gene TRBV9; the D gene is possibly TRBD2 (7 bases). V lost 3 bases, J lost 2 bases, and 12 bases lay in between. The CDR3 extends over 15 amino acids. Germline loops: CDR1 SGDLS, CDR2 YYNGEE. CDR3 nucleotide sequence: TGTGCCAGCAGCGGCGGGGGCCCCACCTACAATGAGCAGTTCTTC. It yields the protein CASSGGGPTYNEQFF.

In this sample, this clone turned up a few times. This chain uses TRBV3-1 (or the pseudogene TRBV3-2) with TRBJ1-6; D may be TRBD1 (5 bases). V was cut by 1 base and J by 7 bases, with 11 bases left in between. This CDR3 is 15 amino acids long. Germline loops: CDR1 LGHDT, CDR2 YNNKEL (reference sequence). This chain's CDR3 is CASSQVTGYNSPLHF. CDR3 nucleotide sequence: TGTGCCAGCAGCCAAGTTACAGGATACAATTCACCCCTCCACTTT.

The CDR3: CASSLAGGDTQYF. CDR3 DNA sequence: TGTGCCAGCAGCTTAGCGGGGGGGGATACGCAGTATTTT. This chain joins TRBV7-2 and TRBJ2-3; 7 nucleotides match TRBD2. The V gene end was trimmed by 0 bases and the J gene end by 6 bases; junction bases not matched to a gene: 0. This CDR3 spans 13 amino acids. Looked up from germline, CDR1 is SGHTA and CDR2 is FQGNSA.